Below, one T cell receptor (beta chain) is given with its context. These data belong to a study of memory CD4+ T cells and cytomegalovirus serostatus. Across the study: Donors were healthy Belgian adults, 10 or so CMV seropositive and approximately 23 seronegative.

Single viable CD3+CD4+CD8-CD45RO+ cells were sorted as the memory CD4+ T cells. Total CD4+ T cells were enriched by CD4 positive selection. Germline V lookup: CDR1 SEHNR, CDR2 FQNEAQ (reference sequence). J was trimmed by 7 bases and V by 4 bases; bases with no gene match: 6. The CDR3 is made up of 14 amino acids. Clones were read by immunoSEQ multiplex PCR, and TCRdb kept only the in-frame ones, dropping some. Of some 48,000 clones in the sample, around 80% were seen once. The specimen was memory CD4+ T cells from blood. The V call is TRBV7-9, the J call TRBJ1-4; TRBD1 aligns across 7 bases. The receptor's source is an adult in good health and CMV-seronegative. CDR3 nucleotides: TGTGCCAGCAGCTGGAGGGGGCGAAGTGAAAAACTGTTTTTT. Protein sequence: CASSWRGRSEKLFF.